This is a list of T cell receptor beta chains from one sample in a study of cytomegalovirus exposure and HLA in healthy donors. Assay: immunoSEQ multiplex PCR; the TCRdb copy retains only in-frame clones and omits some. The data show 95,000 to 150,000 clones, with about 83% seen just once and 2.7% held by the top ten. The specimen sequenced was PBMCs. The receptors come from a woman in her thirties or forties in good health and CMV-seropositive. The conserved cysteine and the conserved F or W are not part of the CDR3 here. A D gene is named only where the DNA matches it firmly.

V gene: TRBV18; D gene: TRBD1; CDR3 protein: ASSPMGQGRNTEAF
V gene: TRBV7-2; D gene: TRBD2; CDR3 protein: ASGLAGKYEQY
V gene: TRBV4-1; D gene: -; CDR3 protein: ASSQPIARELF
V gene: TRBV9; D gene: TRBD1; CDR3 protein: ASSVRDRGAYEQY
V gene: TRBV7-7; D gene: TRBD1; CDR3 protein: ASSEQGAYNEQF
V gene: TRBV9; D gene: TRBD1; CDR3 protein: ASSVSPQGAYGYT
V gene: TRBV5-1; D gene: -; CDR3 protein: ASSLRGGNTEAF
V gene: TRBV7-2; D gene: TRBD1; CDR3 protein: ASSPRGPSGNTIY
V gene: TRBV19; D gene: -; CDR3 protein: ASSVEGGDTEAF
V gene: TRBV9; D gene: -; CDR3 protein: ASSVEQGNLNEQF
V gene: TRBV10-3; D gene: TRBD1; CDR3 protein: AISEFPGTDSRQY
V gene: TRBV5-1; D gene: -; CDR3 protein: ASSPNQETQY
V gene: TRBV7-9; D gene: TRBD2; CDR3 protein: SSSLAGGDSSYNEQF
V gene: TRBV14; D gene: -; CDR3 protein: ASSTRGGATYEQY
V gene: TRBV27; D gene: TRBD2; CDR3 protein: ASSVLAGQRYEQY
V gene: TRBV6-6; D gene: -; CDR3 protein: ASSYPKSYEQY
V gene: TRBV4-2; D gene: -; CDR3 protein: ASSHHRDNEQF
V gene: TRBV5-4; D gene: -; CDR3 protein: ASSEVGNTIY
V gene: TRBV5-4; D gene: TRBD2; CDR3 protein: ASSSPSGTYEQY
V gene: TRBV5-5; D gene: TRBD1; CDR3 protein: ASSWGQGNNQPQH
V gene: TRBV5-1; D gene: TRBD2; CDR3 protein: ASSPLSGSTDTQY
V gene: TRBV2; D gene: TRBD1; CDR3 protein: ASSGGTGTYWNEKLF
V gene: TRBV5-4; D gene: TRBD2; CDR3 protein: ASSLGGLAGYNEQF
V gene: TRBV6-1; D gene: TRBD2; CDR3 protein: ASSLAGGNSYEQY
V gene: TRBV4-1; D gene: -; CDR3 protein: ASSHVGGRGAKNIQY
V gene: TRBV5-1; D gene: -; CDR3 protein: ASSFAPGDSGNTIY
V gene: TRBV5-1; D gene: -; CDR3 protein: ASSGTGTLTYEQY
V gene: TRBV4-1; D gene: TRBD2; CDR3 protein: ASSQEYGGESTDTQY
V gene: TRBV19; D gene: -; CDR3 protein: ASSIGESEAF
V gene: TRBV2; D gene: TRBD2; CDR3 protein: ASSDSASGRVDTQY
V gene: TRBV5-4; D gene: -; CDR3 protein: ASRRLLADPSTDTQY
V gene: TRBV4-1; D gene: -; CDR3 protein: ASRRGEQY
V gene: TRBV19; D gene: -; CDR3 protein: ASSMSSTLEQY
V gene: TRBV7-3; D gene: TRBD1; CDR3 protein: ASSLTGTGDGYT
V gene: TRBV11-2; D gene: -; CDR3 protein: ASSSGTATDTQY
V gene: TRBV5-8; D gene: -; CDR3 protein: ASSLDSKNIQY
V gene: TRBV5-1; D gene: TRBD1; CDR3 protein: ASSLGFLGTGEGGWEKLF
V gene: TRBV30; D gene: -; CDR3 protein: AWSPWQIHNSPLH
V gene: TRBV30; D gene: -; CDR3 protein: AWSVGGVGETQY
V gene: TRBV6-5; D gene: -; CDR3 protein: ASSGPYEQY
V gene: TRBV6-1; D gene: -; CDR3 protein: ASSERPSGGHTTDEQF
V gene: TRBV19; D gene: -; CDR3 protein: ASITPGGQPQH
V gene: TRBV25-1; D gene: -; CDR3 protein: ASSEFQGSSTDTQY
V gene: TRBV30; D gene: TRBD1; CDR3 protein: AWDTRDRGTQY
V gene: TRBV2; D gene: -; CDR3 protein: ASLLGEGTEAF
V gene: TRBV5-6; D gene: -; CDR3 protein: ASSLSGLSETQY
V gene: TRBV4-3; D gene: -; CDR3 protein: ASSQGVVAETQY
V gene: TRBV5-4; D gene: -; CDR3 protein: ASSFTDTGELF
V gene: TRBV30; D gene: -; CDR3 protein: AWSVRGPTNTGELF
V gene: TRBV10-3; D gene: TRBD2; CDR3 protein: ATHPGGQETQY
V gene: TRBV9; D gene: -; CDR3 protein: ASSRPRNEQF
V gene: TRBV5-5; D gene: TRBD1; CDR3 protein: ASSSIEQGNNSPLH
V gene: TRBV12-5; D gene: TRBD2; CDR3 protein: ASGLGGGAQETQY
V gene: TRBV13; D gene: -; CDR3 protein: ASSRLTNTGELF
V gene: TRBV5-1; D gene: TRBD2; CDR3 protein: ASSLLAVQETQY
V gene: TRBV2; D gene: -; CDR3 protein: ASSNPAGSYEQY
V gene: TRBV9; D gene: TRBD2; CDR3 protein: ASSVGLAGSYEQY